This is a list of T cell receptor beta chains from one sample in a study of cytomegalovirus exposure and HLA in healthy donors. TCRdb keeps only in-frame clones here, not all; method: immunoSEQ multiplex PCR. Here the sample spans roughly 150,000 clones, approximately 80% being singletons. The sample comprised PBMCs. Receptor source: a man aged 50 or older in good health and CMV-seropositive. The CDR3 runs from the conserved cysteine through the conserved F or W. The order of the fields is clone size, D gene, J gene, V gene, CDR3 DNA, CDR3 protein. A D gene is named only where the DNA matches it firmly. Only some rows state a clone size, as once, few, many or a class for expanded clones.

abundance: -; d_gene: TRBD2; j_gene: TRBJ2-7; v_gene: TRBV25-1; CDR3nt: TGTGCCAGCAGTGACAGTAGCGGGGGGCCCGGAGGCTACGAGCAGTACTTC; CDR3aa: CASSDSSGGPGGYEQYF
abundance: once; d_gene: -; j_gene: TRBJ1-6; v_gene: TRBV18; CDR3nt: TGTGCCAGCTCACCGGGCAGGGGTGATAATTCACCCCTCCACTTT; CDR3aa: CASSPGRGDNSPLHF
abundance: -; d_gene: TRBD2; j_gene: TRBJ2-3; v_gene: TRBV11-2; CDR3nt: TGTGCCAGCAGGTACCCTGGGGGGGGCACAGATACGCAGTATTTT; CDR3aa: CASRYPGGGTDTQYF
abundance: -; d_gene: -; j_gene: TRBJ1-1; v_gene: TRBV20-1; CDR3nt: TGCAGTGCTAGAGAACGAGTAGAAGCTTTCTTT; CDR3aa: CSARERVEAFF
abundance: -; d_gene: TRBD2; j_gene: TRBJ2-2; v_gene: TRBV7-9; CDR3nt: TGTGCCAGCAGCTGGACTAGCAGCACCGGGGAGCTGTTTTTT; CDR3aa: CASSWTSSTGELFF
abundance: -; d_gene: TRBD1; j_gene: TRBJ2-7; v_gene: TRBV6-6; CDR3nt: TGTGCCAGCAGGTATGGACAGGCCTCCTACGAGCAGTACTTC; CDR3aa: CASRYGQASYEQYF
abundance: -; d_gene: TRBD2; j_gene: TRBJ2-7; v_gene: TRBV18; CDR3nt: TGTGCCAGCTCTCTAGGACTAGACTACGAGCAGTACTTC; CDR3aa: CASSLGLDYEQYF
abundance: -; d_gene: -; j_gene: TRBJ2-2; v_gene: TRBV28; CDR3nt: TGTGCCAGCAGACCCGGGACTTACACCGGGGAGCTGTTTTTT; CDR3aa: CASRPGTYTGELFF
abundance: -; d_gene: -; j_gene: TRBJ1-1; v_gene: TRBV7-2; CDR3nt: TGTGCCAGCAGCTTACTGGCCCCCCGTTTCACTGAAGCTTTCTTT; CDR3aa: CASSLLAPRFTEAFF
abundance: -; d_gene: TRBD2; j_gene: TRBJ2-3; v_gene: TRBV4-1; CDR3nt: TGCGCCAGCAGACCTAGCGGGGTCAGCACAGATACGCAGTATTTT; CDR3aa: CASRPSGVSTDTQYF
abundance: -; d_gene: -; j_gene: TRBJ2-2; v_gene: TRBV10-1; CDR3nt: TGCGCCAGCAGCCCCGCCATCCAGGGGACCGGGGAGCTGTTTTTT; CDR3aa: CASSPAIQGTGELFF
abundance: few; d_gene: -; j_gene: TRBJ2-7; v_gene: TRBV5-4; CDR3nt: TGTGCCAGCAGCCCCCCGGACAGCTCCTACGAGCAGTACTTC; CDR3aa: CASSPPDSSYEQYF
abundance: -; d_gene: -; j_gene: TRBJ2-5; v_gene: TRBV11-2; CDR3nt: TGTGCCAGCAGCCCAGGAATAATAGAGACCCAGTACTTC; CDR3aa: CASSPGIIETQYF
abundance: few; d_gene: -; j_gene: TRBJ1-4; v_gene: TRBV4-1; CDR3nt: TGCGCCAGCAGCCAAGGAGTTGCGAATGAAAAACTGTTTTTT; CDR3aa: CASSQGVANEKLFF
abundance: -; d_gene: -; j_gene: TRBJ1-2; v_gene: TRBV7-6; CDR3nt: TGTGCCAGCAGCTTCACGACAGAGAGCTATGGCTACACCTTC; CDR3aa: CASSFTTESYGYTF
abundance: -; d_gene: TRBD1; j_gene: TRBJ1-1; v_gene: TRBV18; CDR3nt: TGTGCCAGCTCACCCCAGGGGGAAGTGGGAAAAGCTTTCTTT; CDR3aa: CASSPQGEVGKAFF
abundance: -; d_gene: TRBD1; j_gene: TRBJ2-5; v_gene: TRBV7-2; CDR3nt: TGTGCCAGCAGCCGGACAGGGGATAGGGAGACCCAGTACTTC; CDR3aa: CASSRTGDRETQYF
abundance: -; d_gene: -; j_gene: TRBJ1-5; v_gene: TRBV28; CDR3nt: TGTGCCAGCAGTCCCGGGGTAGTGATGGGCAATAATCAGCCCCAGCATTTT; CDR3aa: CASSPGVVMGNNQPQHF
abundance: -; d_gene: -; j_gene: TRBJ1-5; v_gene: TRBV2; CDR3nt: TGTGCCAGCGCCATGACTTATAGCAATCAGCCCCAGCATTTT; CDR3aa: CASAMTYSNQPQHF
abundance: -; d_gene: TRBD1; j_gene: TRBJ2-7; v_gene: TRBV5-1; CDR3nt: TGCGCCAGCAGCGAAGGGACAGGGTCTGACGAGCAGTACTTC; CDR3aa: CASSEGTGSDEQYF
abundance: -; d_gene: -; j_gene: TRBJ1-1; v_gene: TRBV9; CDR3nt: TGTGCCAGCAGCCCCCGGGTGGAGATGAACACTGAAGCTTTCTTT; CDR3aa: CASSPRVEMNTEAFF
abundance: -; d_gene: TRBD1; j_gene: TRBJ1-1; v_gene: TRBV29-1; CDR3nt: TGCAGCGTTGTGGGACAGCTCGAGTCTGAAGCTTTCTTT; CDR3aa: CSVVGQLESEAFF
abundance: -; d_gene: -; j_gene: TRBJ1-2; v_gene: TRBV12-5; CDR3nt: TGTGCTAGTGGTTTGGTCAGTAACTATGGCTACACCTTC; CDR3aa: CASGLVSNYGYTF
abundance: -; d_gene: -; j_gene: TRBJ2-7; v_gene: TRBV7-9; CDR3nt: TGTGCCAGCAGCTTAGGCTCAGGCGAGCAGTACTTC; CDR3aa: CASSLGSGEQYF
abundance: -; d_gene: TRBD2; j_gene: TRBJ2-5; v_gene: TRBV11-3; CDR3nt: TGTGCCAGCAGCTTTTCTAGCGGGGGGGGAGAGACCCAGTACTTC; CDR3aa: CASSFSSGGGETQYF
abundance: -; d_gene: -; j_gene: TRBJ2-7; v_gene: TRBV5-1; CDR3nt: TGCGCCAGCAGATCGGAGGGACGGAACTCCTACGAGCAGTACTTC; CDR3aa: CASRSEGRNSYEQYF
abundance: -; d_gene: TRBD1; j_gene: TRBJ1-2; v_gene: TRBV5-1; CDR3nt: TGCGCCAGCAGCCTCGGACAGGGTGATTACTATGGCTACACCTTC; CDR3aa: CASSLGQGDYYGYTF
abundance: few; d_gene: -; j_gene: TRBJ1-2; v_gene: TRBV7-9; CDR3nt: TGTGCCAGCAGCTCGAGGGTGGGGGCGCATGGCTACACCTTC; CDR3aa: CASSSRVGAHGYTF
abundance: -; d_gene: -; j_gene: TRBJ1-2; v_gene: TRBV29-1; CDR3nt: TGCAGCGTTTCGGGTAGGAGGGGCTACACCTTC; CDR3aa: CSVSGRRGYTF
abundance: -; d_gene: -; j_gene: TRBJ1-2; v_gene: TRBV19; CDR3nt: TGTGCCAGTAGTCCGGACAGAGCTAACTATGGCTACACCTTC; CDR3aa: CASSPDRANYGYTF
abundance: -; d_gene: TRBD1; j_gene: TRBJ2-3; v_gene: TRBV5-6; CDR3nt: TGTGCCAGCAGCTTCCGGACAGGGCTGCCAGATACGCAGTATTTT; CDR3aa: CASSFRTGLPDTQYF
abundance: -; d_gene: TRBD1; j_gene: TRBJ2-2; v_gene: TRBV29-1; CDR3nt: TGCAGCGTTGAAGATGGGACAGGGGGCGTGAACACCGGGGAGCTGTTTTTT; CDR3aa: CSVEDGTGGVNTGELFF
abundance: once; d_gene: -; j_gene: TRBJ2-1; v_gene: TRBV7-6; CDR3nt: TGTGCCAGCAGCTTAGCCGCCAGTGAGCAGTTCTTC; CDR3aa: CASSLAASEQFF
abundance: -; d_gene: TRBD2; j_gene: TRBJ2-5; v_gene: TRBV11-2; CDR3nt: TGTGCCAGCAGCTTAGGGGCTAGCGGGGGGGCTAAGACCCAGTACTTC; CDR3aa: CASSLGASGGAKTQYF
abundance: -; d_gene: TRBD1; j_gene: TRBJ2-2; v_gene: TRBV9; CDR3nt: TGTGCCAGCCCGACCCGACAGGGGTCGGGGGAGCTGTTTTTT; CDR3aa: CASPTRQGSGELFF
abundance: -; d_gene: -; j_gene: TRBJ2-3; v_gene: TRBV30; CDR3nt: TGTGCCTGGAGAGGGGTTAGGGCCACAGATACGCAGTATTTT; CDR3aa: CAWRGVRATDTQYF
abundance: -; d_gene: TRBD1; j_gene: TRBJ1-5; v_gene: TRBV28; CDR3nt: TGTGCCAGCAGTTTGGGGACAGGGGTTCAGCCCCAGCATTTT; CDR3aa: CASSLGTGVQPQHF
abundance: -; d_gene: -; j_gene: TRBJ2-7; v_gene: TRBV7-2; CDR3nt: TGTGCCAGCAGCCCGAGTTGGGGGGTGGGCGAGCAGTACTTC; CDR3aa: CASSPSWGVGEQYF
abundance: few; d_gene: TRBD1; j_gene: TRBJ1-2; v_gene: TRBV4-3; CDR3nt: TGCGCCAGCTCGCCCGGACAGGGGAACTATGGCTACACCTTC; CDR3aa: CASSPGQGNYGYTF
abundance: -; d_gene: TRBD1; j_gene: TRBJ1-6; v_gene: TRBV7-6; CDR3nt: TGTGCCAGCAGTTCCCGACAGGGCGACAATTCACCCCTCCACTTT; CDR3aa: CASSSRQGDNSPLHF